The 8 T cell receptor beta chains in this list originate from one sample, sequenced in a study of vaccination effects on CD4 cells after COVID-19 (dated by TCRdb to 2021 to 2024). After around 11 days of culture, CD4+ T cells were isolated with the EasySep CD4+ T cell isolation kit. Each participant got two doses of an mRNA SARS-CoV-2 vaccine, either BNT162b2 or mRNA-1273. Receptors were amplified or captured by the immunoSEQ multiplex PCR assay. TCRdb retrieved this table from immuneACCESS and kept in-frame rearrangements only. Not all clones are present; in checked studies, unresolved V genes account for under half, and no reason is known for the remainder. This sample is represented by tens of thousands of clones; 73% of them were singletons. Together, the top ten hold about 2% of the sample. Their specific antigens are unknown. Source: CD4+ T cells from PBMCs cultured without peptide, taken after COVID-19 vaccination. The receptors shown here come from a human donor who received a COVID-19 vaccine.

Of note for this clone: The same CDR3 is also encoded by other DNA sequences in this sample. The rearrangement links TRBV2 to TRBJ2-7, with D possibly matching TRBD2 (5 bases). CDR3 length equals 12 residues. Germline V lookup: CDR1 SNHLY, CDR2 FYNNEI. Trimming took 2 bases from V and 4 from J, leaving 6 bases between them. CDR3 DNA: TGTGCCAGCAGTGAATCGGGGTACGAGCAGTACGTC. Protein: CASSESGYEQYV.

Points on this clone: One junction end disagrees with the germline gene, perhaps due to a read error. V and J are TRBV15 and TRBJ2-2; TRBD1 matches 7 bases. Germline CDR1 LNHNV, CDR2 YYDKDF (reference sequence). The CDR3 runs to 15 residues. Written as DNA, the CDR3 is TGTGCCACCAGCGGAGACAGGGTATACACCGGGGAGCTGTTTTTT. The encoded protein is CATSGDRVYTGELFF.

The chain uses TRBV30 and TRBJ2-3; TRBD1 is a possible D gene (6 bases). Looked up from germline, CDR1 is GTSNPN and CDR2 is SVGIG (reference sequence). Trimming shortened V by 5 bases and J by 2 bases, and 14 bases separated the two germline ends. The CDR3 contains 14 residues. The CDR3 reads CAWEDRKSTDTQYF. CDR3 coding DNA: TGTGCCTGGGAAGACAGGAAATCCACAGATACGCAGTATTTT.

The V and J genes are TRBV24-1 and TRBJ1-1; TRBD1 matches at 7 bases. CDR3 size: 16 residues. V was pared by 3 bases and J by 6 bases, with 12 bases of the junction left unmatched. CDR1 KGHDR and CDR2 SFDVKD come from the germline V gene. CDR3 residues: CATSDPLEGAKAEAFF. CDR3 bases: TGTGCCACCAGTGATCCCCTGGAGGGGGCTAAAGCTGAAGCTTTCTTT.

This clone came up once. In DNA, the CDR3 is TGTGCCAGCAGCCCATTACTAAGCACAGATACGCAGTATTTT. Its translation: CASSPLLSTDTQYF. The V and J genes are TRBV9 and TRBJ2-3; D ambiguous. Trimming removed 4 bases at V and 0 bases at J, with 9 bases between. CDR1 SGDLS and CDR2 YYNGEE come from the germline V gene. The CDR3 has 14 residues.

The genes are TRBV7-3 and TRBJ2-7; TRBD2 is a possible D gene (6 bases). This CDR3 region has 15 residues. Germline V lookup: CDR1 SGHTA, CDR2 FQGTGA. The V gene lost 5 bases and the J gene lost 2 bases, with 16 bases spanning the gap. CDR3 protein: CASSRWGRETYEQYV. CDR3 nucleotide sequence: TGTGCCAGCAGCAGATGGGGACGGGAGACCTACGAGCAGTACGTC.

The table lists this clone with a count of one. The chain couples TRBV15 to TRBJ1-4; 7 bases align to TRBD1. The trim removed 1 base at V and 6 bases at J, leaving 5 bases unmatched. Germline V gives CDR1 LNHNV, CDR2 YYDKDF (reference sequence). The CDR3 is 15 amino acids. CDR3 loop: CATSRGGQDYEKLFF. CDR3 in DNA: TGTGCCACCAGCAGAGGTGGACAGGACTATGAAAAACTGTTTTTT.

The V call is TRBV2, the J call TRBJ1-2; unclear D gene. This CDR3 has 14 amino acids. Per the germline V gene, CDR1 is SNHLY and CDR2 is FYNNEI. The V gene lost 6 bases and the J gene lost 2 bases, with 13 bases spanning the gap. In nucleotides, the CDR3 is TGTGCCAGCAGCCTCGGACGGGTCAACTATGGCTACACCTTC. Its protein product is CASSLGRVNYGYTF.